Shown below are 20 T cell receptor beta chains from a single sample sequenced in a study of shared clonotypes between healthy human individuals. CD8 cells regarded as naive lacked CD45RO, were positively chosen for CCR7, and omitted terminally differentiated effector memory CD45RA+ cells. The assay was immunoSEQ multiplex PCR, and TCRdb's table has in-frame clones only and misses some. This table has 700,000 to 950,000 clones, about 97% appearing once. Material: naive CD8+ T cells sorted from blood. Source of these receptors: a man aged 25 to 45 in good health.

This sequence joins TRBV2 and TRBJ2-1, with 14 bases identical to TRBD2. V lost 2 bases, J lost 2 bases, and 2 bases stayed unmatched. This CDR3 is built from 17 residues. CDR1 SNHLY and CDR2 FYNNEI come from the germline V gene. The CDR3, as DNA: TGTGCCAGCAGTGAAAGGACTAGCGGGAGGACCTACAATGAGCAGTTCTTC. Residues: CASSERTSGRTYNEQFF.

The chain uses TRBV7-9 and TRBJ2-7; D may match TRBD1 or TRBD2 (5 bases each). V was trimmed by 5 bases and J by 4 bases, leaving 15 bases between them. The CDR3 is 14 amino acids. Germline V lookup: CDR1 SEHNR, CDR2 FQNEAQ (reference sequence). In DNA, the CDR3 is TGTGCCAGCAGCAGACGGGACGGGGTGTACGAGCAGTACTTC. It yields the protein CASSRRDGVYEQYF.

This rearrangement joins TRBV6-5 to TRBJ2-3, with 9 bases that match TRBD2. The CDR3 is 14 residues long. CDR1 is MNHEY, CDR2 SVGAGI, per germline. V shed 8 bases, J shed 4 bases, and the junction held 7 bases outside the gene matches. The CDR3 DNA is TGTGCCAGCGGGGGGGGACTAGCCCCAGATACGCAGTATTTT. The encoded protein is CASGGGLAPDTQYF.

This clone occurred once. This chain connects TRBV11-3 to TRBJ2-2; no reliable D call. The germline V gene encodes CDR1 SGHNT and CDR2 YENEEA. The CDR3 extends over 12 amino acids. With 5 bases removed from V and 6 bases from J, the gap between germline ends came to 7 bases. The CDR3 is CASSDQAGELFF. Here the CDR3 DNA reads TGTGCCAGCAGCGATCAGGCCGGGGAGCTGTTTTTT. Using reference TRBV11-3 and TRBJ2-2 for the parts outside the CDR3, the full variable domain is EAGVVQSPRYKIIEKKQPVAFWCNPISGHNTLYWYLQNLGQGPELLIRYENEEAVDDSQLPKDRFSAERLKGVDSTLKIQPAELGDSAVYLCASSDQAGELFFGEGSRLTVL.

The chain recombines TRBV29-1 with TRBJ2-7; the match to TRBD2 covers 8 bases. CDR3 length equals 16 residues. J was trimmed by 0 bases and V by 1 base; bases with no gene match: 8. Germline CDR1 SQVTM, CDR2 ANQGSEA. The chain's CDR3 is CSVEGITSGPSYEQYF. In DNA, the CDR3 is TGCAGCGTTGAAGGCATTACTAGCGGTCCCTCCTACGAGCAGTACTTC.

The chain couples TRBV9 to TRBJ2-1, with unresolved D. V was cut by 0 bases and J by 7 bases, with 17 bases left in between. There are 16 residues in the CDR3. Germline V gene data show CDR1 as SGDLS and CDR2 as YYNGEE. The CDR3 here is CASSVDPGSGRNEQFF. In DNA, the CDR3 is TGTGCCAGCAGCGTAGACCCCGGGTCAGGTCGAAATGAGCAGTTCTTC.

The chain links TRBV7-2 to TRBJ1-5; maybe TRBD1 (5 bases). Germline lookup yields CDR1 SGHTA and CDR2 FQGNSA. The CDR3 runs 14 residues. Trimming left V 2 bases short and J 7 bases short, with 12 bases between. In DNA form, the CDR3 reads TGTGCCAGCAGCTTACGGGGGATGTACCAGCCCCAGCATTTT. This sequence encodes CASSLRGMYQPQHF.

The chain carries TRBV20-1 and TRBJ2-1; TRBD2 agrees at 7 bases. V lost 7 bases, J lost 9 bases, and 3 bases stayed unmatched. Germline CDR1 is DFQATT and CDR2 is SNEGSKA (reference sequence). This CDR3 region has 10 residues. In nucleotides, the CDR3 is TGCAGTGTCCGACTAGCTGAGCAGTTCTTC. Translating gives CSVRLAEQFF.

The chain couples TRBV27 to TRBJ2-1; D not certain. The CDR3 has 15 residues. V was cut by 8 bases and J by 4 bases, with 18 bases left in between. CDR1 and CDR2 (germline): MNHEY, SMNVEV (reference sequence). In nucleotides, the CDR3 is TGTGCCAGCGTAGCCGGTGGCCGACGGTACAATGAGCAGTTCTTC. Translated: CASVAGGRRYNEQFF.

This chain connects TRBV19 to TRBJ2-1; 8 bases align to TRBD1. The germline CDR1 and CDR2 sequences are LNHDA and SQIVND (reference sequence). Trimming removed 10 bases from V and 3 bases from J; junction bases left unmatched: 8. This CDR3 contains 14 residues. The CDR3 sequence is CATLDRGNYNEQFF. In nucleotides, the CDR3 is TGTGCCACACTTGACAGGGGAAACTACAATGAGCAGTTCTTC.

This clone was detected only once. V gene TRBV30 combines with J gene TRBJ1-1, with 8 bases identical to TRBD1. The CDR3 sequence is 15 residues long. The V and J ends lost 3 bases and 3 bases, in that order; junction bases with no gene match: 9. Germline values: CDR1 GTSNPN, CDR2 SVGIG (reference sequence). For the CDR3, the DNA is TGTGCCTGGAGGGACCAAAACAGGGGGGACACTGAAGCTTTCTTT. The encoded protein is CAWRDQNRGDTEAFF.

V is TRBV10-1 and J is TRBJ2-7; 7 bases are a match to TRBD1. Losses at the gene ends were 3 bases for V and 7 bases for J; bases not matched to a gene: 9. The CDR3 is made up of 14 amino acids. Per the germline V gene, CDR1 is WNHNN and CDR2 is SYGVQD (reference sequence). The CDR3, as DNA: TGCGCCAGCAGTGAAGGCAAAGGGGGCGAAGAGCAGTACTTC. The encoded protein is CASSEGKGGEEQYF.

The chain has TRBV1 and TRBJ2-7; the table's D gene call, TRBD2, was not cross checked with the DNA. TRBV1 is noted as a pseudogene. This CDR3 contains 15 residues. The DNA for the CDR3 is TGCACCAGCAGCCAAGAATCGGCGGGGGGCGGCGAGCAGTACTTC. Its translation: CTSSQESAGGGEQYF.

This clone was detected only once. The CDR3 DNA reads TGCGCCAGCAGCGTTTTCTTGAGCTCCTACAATGAGCAGTTCTTC. It yields the protein CASSVFLSSYNEQFF. V usage is TRBV4-1 and J usage is TRBJ2-1; D is ambiguous. Germline V gives CDR1 MGHRA, CDR2 YSYEKL. The CDR3 is 15 amino acids. The V gene lost 5 bases and the J gene lost 0 bases, with 11 bases spanning the gap.

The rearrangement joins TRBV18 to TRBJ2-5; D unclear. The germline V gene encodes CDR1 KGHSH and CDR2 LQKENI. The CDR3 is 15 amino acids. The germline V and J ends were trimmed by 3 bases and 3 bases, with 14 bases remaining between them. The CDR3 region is CASSPPHGHKETQYF. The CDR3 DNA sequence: TGTGCCAGCTCACCCCCCCACGGGCACAAAGAGACCCAGTACTTC.

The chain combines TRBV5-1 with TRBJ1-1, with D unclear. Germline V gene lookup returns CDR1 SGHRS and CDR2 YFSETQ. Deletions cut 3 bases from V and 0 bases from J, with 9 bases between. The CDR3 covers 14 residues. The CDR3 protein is CASSWTGMNTEAFF. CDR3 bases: TGCGCCAGCAGCTGGACGGGTATGAACACTGAAGCTTTCTTT.

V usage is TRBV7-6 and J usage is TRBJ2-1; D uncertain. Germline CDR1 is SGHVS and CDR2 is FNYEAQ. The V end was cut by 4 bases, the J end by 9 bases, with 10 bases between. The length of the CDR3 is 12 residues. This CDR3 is CASSSNSVEQFF. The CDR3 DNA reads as TGTGCCAGCAGCTCAAATAGTGTTGAGCAGTTCTTC. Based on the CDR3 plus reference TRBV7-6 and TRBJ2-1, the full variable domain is GAGVSQSPRYKVTKRGQDVALRCDPISGHVSLYWYRQALGQGPEFLTYFNYEAQQDKSGLPNDRFSAERPEGSISTLTIQRTEQRDSAMYRCASSSNSVEQFFGPGTRLTVL.

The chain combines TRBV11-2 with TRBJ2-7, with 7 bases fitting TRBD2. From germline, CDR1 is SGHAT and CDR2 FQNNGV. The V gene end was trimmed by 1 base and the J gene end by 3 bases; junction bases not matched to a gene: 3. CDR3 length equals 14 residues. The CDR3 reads CASSLGPSGYEQYF. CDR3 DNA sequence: TGTGCCAGCAGCTTAGGCCCTAGCGGCTACGAGCAGTACTTC. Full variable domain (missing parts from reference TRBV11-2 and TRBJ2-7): EAGVAQSPRYKIIEKRQSVAFWCNPISGHATLYWYQQILGQGPKLLIQFQNNGVVDDSQLPKDRFSAERLKGVDSTLKIQPAKLEDSAVYLCASSLGPSGYEQYFGPGTRLTVT.

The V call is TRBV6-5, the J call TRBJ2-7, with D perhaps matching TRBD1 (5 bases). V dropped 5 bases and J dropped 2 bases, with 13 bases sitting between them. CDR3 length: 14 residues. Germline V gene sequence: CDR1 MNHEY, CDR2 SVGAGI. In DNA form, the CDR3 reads TGTGCCAGCAGTCGTAACTCAGGGCCCTACGAGCAGTACTTC. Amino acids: CASSRNSGPYEQYF.

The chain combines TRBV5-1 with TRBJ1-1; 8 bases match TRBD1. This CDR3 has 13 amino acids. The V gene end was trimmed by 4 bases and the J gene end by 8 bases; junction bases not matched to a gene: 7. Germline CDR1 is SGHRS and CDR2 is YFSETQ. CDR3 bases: TGCGCCAGCAGCGACAGGGGAGGACCAGAAGCTTTCTTT. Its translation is CASSDRGGPEAFF.